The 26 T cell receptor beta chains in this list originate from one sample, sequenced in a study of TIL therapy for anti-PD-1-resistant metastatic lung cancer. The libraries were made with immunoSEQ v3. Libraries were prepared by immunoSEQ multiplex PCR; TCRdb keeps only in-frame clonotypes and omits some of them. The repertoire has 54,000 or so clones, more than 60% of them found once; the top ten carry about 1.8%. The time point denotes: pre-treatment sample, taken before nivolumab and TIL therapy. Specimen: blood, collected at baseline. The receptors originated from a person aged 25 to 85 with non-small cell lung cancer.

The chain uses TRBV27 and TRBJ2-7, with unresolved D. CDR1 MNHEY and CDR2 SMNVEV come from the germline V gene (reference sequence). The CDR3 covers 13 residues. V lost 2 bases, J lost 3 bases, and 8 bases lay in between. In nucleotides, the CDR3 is TGTGCCAGCAGTTTAGGGCCCGACTACGAGCAGTACTTC. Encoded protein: CASSLGPDYEQYF.

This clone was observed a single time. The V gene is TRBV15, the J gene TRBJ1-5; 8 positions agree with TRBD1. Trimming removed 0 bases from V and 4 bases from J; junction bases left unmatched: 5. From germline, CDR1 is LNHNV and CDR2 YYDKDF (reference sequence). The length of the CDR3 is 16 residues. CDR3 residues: CATSRDPTGANQPQHF. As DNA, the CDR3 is TGTGCCACCAGCAGAGATCCGACAGGGGCTAATCAGCCCCAGCATTTT. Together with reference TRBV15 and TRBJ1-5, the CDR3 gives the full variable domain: DAMVIQNPRYQVTQFGKPVTLSCSQTLNHNVMYWYQQKSSQAPKLLFHYYDKDFNNEADTPDNFQSRRPNTSFCFLDIRSPGLGDTAMYLCATSRDPTGANQPQHFGDGTRLSIL.

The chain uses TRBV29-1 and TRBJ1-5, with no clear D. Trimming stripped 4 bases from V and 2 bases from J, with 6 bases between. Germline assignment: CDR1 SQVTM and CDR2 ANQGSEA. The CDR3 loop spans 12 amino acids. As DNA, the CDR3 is TGCAGCGTTGGCAGCGGCAATCAGCCCCAGCATTTT. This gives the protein CSVGSGNQPQHF. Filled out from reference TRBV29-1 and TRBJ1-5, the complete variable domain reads SAVISQKPSRDICQRGTSLTIQCQVDSQVTMMFWYRQQPGQSLTLIATANQGSEATYESGFVIDKFPISRPNLTFSTLTVSNMSPEDSSIYLCSVGSGNQPQHFGDGTRLSIL.

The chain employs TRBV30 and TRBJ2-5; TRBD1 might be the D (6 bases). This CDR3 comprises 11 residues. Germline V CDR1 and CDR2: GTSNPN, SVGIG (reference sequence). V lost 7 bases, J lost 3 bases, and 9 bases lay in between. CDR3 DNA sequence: TGTGCCTTTTCAGGGGAAGAGACCCAGTACTTC. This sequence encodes CAFSGEETQYF.

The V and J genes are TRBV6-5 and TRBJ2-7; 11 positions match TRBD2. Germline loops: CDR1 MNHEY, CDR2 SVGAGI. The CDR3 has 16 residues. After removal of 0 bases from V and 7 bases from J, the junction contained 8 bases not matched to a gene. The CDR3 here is CASSYSTTSGGWEQYF. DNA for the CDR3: TGTGCCAGCAGTTACTCGACCACTAGCGGGGGTTGGGAGCAGTACTTC.

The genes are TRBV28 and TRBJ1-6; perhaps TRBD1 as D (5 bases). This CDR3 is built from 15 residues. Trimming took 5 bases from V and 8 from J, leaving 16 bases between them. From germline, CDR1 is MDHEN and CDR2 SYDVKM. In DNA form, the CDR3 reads TGTGCCAGCAGTCCAGGGTTCCCTCCGGATTCACCCCTCCACTTT. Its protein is CASSPGFPPDSPLHF. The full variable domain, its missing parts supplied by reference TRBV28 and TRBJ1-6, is DVKVTQSSRYLVKRTGEKVFLECVQDMDHENMFWYRQDPGLGLRLIYFSYDVKMKEKGDIPEGYSVSREKKERFSLILESASTNQTSMYLCASSPGFPPDSPLHFGNGTRLTVT.

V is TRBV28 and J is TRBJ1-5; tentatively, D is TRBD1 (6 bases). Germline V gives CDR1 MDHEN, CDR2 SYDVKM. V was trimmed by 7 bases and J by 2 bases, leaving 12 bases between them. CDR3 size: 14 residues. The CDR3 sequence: CASNLGAGNQPQHF. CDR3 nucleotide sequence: TGTGCCAGCAACCTGGGGGCCGGCAATCAGCCCCAGCATTTT.

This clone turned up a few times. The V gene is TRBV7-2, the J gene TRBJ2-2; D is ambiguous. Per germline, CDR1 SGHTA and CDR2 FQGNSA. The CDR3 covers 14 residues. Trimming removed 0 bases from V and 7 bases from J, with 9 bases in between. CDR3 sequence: CASSLAWDGGELFF. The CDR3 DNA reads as TGTGCCAGCAGCTTAGCCTGGGATGGCGGGGAGCTGTTTTTT.

The CDR3 DNA reads TGCGCCAGCAGCTTGGATGGGGCTTACACCGGGGAGCTGTTTTTT. Its protein product is CASSLDGAYTGELFF. This chain connects TRBV5-1 to TRBJ2-2; D perhaps matches TRBD1 (5 bases). CDR3 length: 15 amino acids. Between the trimmed V and J ends, which lost 0 bases and 3 bases, there was a span of 9 bases. Germline V CDR1 and CDR2: SGHRS, YFSETQ.

The CDR3 loop is CATGTGGGSEKLFF. The CDR3 coding sequence is TGTGCCACAGGGACAGGGGGGGGTAGTGAAAAACTGTTTTTT. J is TRBJ1-4 and V is TRBV6-5, with 11 bases that match TRBD1. After removal of 10 bases from V and 7 bases from J, the junction contained 8 bases not matched to a gene. This CDR3 contains 14 residues. The germline gives CDR1 MNHEY, CDR2 SVGAGI.

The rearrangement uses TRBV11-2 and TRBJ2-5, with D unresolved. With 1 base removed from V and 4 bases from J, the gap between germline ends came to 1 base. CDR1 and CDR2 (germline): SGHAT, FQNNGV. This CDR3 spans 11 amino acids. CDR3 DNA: TGTGCCAGCAGCTTAGGAGAGACCCAGTACTTC. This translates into CASSLGETQYF.

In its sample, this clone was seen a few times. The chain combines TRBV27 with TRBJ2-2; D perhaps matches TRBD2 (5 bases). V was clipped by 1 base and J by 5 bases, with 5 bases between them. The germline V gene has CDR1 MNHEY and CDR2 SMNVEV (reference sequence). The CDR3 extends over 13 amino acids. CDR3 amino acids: CASSLWTTGELFF. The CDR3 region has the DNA TGTGCCAGCAGTTTATGGACTACCGGGGAGCTGTTTTTT.

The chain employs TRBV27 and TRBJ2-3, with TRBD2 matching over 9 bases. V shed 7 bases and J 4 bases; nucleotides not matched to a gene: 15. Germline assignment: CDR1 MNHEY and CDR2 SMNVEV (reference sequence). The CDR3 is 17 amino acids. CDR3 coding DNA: TGTGCCAGCATCGGGGTGGTAGCGGGGGCCTCCTCAGATACGCAGTATTTT. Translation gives CASIGVVAGASSDTQYF.

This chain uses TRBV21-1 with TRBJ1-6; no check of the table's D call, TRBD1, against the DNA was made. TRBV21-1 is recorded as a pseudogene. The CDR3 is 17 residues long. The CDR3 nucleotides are TGTGCCAGCAGCAAACAGGTAGGCAGGGTTGTTAATTCACCCCTCCACTTT. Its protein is CASSKQVGRVVNSPLHF.

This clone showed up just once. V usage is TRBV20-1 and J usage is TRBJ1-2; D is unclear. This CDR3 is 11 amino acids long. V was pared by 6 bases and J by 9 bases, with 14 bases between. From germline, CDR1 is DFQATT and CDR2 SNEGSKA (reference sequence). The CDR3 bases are TGCAGTGCAACCGGATGGACCAGCTACACCTTC. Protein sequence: CSATGWTSYTF.

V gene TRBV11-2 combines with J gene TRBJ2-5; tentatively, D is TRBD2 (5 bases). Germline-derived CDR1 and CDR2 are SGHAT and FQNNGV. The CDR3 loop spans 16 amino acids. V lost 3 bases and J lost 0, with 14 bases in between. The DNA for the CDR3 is TGTGCCAGCAGCTTTGGCGACTACCAGTACCAAGAGACCCAGTACTTC. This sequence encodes CASSFGDYQYQETQYF.

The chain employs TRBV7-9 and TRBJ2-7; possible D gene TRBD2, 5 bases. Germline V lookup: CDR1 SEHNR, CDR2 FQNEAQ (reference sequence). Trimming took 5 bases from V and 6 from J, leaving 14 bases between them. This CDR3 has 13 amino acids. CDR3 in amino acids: CASSPGPRVEQYF. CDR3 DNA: TGTGCCAGCAGCCCCGGACCGAGGGTCGAGCAGTACTTC.

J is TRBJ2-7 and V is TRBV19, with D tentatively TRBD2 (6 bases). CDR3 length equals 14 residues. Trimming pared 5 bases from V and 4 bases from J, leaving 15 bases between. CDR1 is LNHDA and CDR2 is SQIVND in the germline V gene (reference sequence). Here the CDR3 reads CASSPHVGGYEQYF. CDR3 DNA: TGTGCCAGTAGTCCCCACGTAGGAGGGTACGAGCAGTACTTC.

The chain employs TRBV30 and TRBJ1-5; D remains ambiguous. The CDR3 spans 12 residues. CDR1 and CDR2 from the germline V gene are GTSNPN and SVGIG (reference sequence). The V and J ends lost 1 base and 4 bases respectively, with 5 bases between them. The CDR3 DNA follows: TGTGCCTGGAGTGCTGGGAATCAGCCCCAGCATTTT. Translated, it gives CAWSAGNQPQHF.

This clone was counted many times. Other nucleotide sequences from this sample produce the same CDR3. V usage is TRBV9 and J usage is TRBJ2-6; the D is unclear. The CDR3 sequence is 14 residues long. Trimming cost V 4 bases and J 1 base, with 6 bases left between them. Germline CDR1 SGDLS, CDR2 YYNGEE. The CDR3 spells CASSPYSGANVLTF. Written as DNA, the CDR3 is TGTGCCAGCAGCCCCTATTCTGGGGCCAACGTCCTGACTTTC. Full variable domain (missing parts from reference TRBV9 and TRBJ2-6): DSGVTQTPKHLITATGQRVTLRCSPRSGDLSVYWYQQSLDQGLQFLIQYYNGEERAKGNILERFSAQQFPDLHSELNLSSLELGDSALYFCASSPYSGANVLTFGAGSRLTVL.

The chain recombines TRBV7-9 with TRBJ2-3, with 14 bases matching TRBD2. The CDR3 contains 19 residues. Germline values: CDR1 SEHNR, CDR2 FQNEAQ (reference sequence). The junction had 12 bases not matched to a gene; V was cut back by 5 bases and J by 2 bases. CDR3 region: CASSPGTSGSKGYTDTQYF. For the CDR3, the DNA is TGTGCCAGCAGCCCCGGGACTAGCGGGAGTAAAGGGTACACAGATACGCAGTATTTT.

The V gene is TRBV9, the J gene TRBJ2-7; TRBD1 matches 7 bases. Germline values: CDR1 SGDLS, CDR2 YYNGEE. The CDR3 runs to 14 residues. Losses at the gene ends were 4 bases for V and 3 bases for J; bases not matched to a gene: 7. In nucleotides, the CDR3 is TGTGCCAGCAGCACCCGGGACAGCGGCTACGAGCAGTACTTC. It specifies CASSTRDSGYEQYF.

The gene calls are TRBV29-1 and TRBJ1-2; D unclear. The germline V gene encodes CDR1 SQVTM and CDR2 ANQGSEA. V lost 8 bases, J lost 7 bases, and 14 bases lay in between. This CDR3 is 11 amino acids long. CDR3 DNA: TGCAGCACCGAAGGAGGGTCTGGCTACACCTTC. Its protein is CSTEGGSGYTF.

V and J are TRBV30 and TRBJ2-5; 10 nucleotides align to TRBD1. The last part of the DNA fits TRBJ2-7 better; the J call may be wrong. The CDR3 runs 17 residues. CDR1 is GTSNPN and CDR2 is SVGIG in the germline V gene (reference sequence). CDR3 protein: CAWSSGWDRGSSYEQYF. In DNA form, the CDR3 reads TGTGCCTGGAGTTCAGGATGGGACAGGGGAAGCTCCTACGAGCAGTACTTC.

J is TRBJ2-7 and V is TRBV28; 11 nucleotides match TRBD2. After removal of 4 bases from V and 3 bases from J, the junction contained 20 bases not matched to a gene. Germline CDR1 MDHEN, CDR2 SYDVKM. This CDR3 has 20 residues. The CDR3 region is CASSSPGPLGLAGPYYEQYF. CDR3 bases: TGTGCCAGCAGTTCCCCCGGTCCCCTTGGACTAGCGGGTCCTTACTACGAGCAGTACTTC. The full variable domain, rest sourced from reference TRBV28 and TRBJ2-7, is DVKVTQSSRYLVKRTGEKVFLECVQDMDHENMFWYRQDPGLGLRLIYFSYDVKMKEKGDIPEGYSVSREKKERFSLILESASTNQTSMYLCASSSPGPLGLAGPYYEQYFGPGTRLTVT.

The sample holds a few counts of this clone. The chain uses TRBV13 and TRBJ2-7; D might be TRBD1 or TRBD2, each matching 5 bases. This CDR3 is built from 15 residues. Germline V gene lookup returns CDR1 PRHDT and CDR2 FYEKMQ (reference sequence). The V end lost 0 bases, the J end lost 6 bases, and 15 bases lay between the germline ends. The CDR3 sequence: CASSLGTLLGAEQYF. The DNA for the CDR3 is TGTGCCAGCAGCTTAGGGACACTACTCGGGGCCGAGCAGTACTTC.